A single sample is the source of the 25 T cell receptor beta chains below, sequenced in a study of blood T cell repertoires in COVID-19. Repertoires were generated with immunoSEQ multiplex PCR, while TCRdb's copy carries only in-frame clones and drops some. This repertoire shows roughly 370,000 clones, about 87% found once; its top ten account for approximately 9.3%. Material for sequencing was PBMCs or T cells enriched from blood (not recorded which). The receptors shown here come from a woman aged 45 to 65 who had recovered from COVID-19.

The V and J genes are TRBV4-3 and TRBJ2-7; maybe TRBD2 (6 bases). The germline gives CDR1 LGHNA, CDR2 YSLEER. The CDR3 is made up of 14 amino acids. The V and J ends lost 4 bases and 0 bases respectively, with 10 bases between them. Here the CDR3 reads CASSLGLASYEQYF. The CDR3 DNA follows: TGCGCCAGCAGCCTGGGACTGGCCTCCTACGAGCAGTACTTC.

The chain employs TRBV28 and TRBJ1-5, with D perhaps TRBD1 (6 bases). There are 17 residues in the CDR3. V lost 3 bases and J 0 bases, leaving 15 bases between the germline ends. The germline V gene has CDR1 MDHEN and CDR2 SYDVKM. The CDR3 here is CASSFLGQLYSNQPQHF. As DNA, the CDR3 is TGTGCCAGCAGTTTCCTCGGACAGCTTTATAGCAATCAGCCCCAGCATTTT. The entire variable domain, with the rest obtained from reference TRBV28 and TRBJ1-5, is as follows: DVKVTQSSRYLVKRTGEKVFLECVQDMDHENMFWYRQDPGLGLRLIYFSYDVKMKEKGDIPEGYSVSREKKERFSLILESASTNQTSMYLCASSFLGQLYSNQPQHFGDGTRLSIL.

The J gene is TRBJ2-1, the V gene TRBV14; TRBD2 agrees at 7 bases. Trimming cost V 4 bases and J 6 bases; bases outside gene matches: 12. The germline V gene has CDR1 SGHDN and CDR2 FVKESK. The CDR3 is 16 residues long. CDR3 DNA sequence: TGTGCCAGCAGCCTTTACACAGCGGGGTGGGGCAATGAGCAGTTCTTC. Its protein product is CASSLYTAGWGNEQFF.

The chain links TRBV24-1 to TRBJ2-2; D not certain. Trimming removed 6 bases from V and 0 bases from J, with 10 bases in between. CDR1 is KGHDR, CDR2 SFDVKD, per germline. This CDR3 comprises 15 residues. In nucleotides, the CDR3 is TGTGCCACCAGTAAAGAGAGAGCGAACACCGGGGAGCTGTTTTTT. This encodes CATSKERANTGELFF.

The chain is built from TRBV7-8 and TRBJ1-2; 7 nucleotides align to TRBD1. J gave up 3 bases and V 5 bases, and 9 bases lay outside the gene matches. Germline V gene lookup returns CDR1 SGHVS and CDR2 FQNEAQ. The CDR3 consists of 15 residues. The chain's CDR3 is CASSHDRELYYGYTF. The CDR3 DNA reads TGTGCCAGCAGCCATGACAGGGAATTATACTATGGCTACACCTTC.

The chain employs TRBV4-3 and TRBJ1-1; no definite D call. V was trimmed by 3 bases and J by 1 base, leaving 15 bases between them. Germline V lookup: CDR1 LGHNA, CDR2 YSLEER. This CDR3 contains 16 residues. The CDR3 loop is CASSHKLGLGNTEAFF. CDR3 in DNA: TGCGCCAGCAGCCACAAGCTTGGACTGGGGAACACTGAAGCTTTCTTT.

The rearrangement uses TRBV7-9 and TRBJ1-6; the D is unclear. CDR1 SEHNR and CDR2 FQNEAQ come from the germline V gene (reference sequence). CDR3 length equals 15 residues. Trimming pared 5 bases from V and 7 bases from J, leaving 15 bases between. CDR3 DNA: TGTGCCAGCAGCCCATTGGAGGTTACCAATTCACCCCTCCACTTT. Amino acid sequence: CASSPLEVTNSPLHF. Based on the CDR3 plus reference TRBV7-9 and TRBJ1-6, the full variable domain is DTGVSQNPRHKITKRGQNVTFRCDPISEHNRLYWYRQTLGQGPEFLTYFQNEAQLEKSRLLSDRFSAERPKGSFSTLEIQRTEQGDSAMYLCASSPLEVTNSPLHFGNGTRLTVT.

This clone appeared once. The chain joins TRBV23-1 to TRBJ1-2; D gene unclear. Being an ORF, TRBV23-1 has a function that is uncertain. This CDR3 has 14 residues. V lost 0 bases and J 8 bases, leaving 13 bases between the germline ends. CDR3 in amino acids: CASSQSERVEGYTF. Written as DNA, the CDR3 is TGCGCCAGCAGTCAATCGGAACGGGTGGAAGGCTACACCTTC.

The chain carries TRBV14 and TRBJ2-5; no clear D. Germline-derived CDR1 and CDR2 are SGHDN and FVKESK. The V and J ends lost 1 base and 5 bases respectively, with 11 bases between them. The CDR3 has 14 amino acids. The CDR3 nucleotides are TGTGCCAGCAGCCAAGGTTGGGCAAGTGAGACCCAGTACTTC. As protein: CASSQGWASETQYF.

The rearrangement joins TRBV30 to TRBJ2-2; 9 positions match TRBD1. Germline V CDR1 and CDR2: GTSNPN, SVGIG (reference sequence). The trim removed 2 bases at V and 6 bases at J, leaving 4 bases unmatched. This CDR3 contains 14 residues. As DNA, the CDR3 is TGTGCCTGGAGTTTACAGGGGGCGGCCGGGGAGCTGTTTTTT. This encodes CAWSLQGAAGELFF.

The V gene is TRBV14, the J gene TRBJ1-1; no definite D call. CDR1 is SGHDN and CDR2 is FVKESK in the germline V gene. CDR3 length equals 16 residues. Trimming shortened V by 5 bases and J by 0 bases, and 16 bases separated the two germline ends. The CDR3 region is CASSSKLGRVNTEAFF. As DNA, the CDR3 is TGTGCCAGCAGCAGCAAACTGGGCAGAGTGAACACTGAAGCTTTCTTT.

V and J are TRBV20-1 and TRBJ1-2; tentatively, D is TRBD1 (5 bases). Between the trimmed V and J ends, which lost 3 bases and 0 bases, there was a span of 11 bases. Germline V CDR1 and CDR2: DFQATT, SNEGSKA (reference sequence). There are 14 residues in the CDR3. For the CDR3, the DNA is TGCAGTGCTAGTTTGGGGCAAACTAACTATGGCTACACCTTC. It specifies CSASLGQTNYGYTF.

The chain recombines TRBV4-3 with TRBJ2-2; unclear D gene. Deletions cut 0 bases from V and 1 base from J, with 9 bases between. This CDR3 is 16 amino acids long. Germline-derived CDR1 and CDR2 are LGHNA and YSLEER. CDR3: CASSQDRSLNTGELFF. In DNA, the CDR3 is TGCGCCAGCAGCCAAGACCGTAGCCTGAACACCGGGGAGCTGTTTTTT.

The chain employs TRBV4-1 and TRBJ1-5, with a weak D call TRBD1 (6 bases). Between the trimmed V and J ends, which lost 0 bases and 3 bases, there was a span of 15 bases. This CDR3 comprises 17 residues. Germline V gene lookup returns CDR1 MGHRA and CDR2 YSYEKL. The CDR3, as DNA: TGCGCCAGCAGCCAAGATTACAGGGTAGGATCCAATCAGCCCCAGCATTTT. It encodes CASSQDYRVGSNQPQHF.

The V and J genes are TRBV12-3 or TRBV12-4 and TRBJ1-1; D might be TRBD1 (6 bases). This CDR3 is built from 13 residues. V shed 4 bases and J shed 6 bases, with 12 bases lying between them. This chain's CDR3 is CASSYGGSAEAFF. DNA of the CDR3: TGTGCCAGCAGTTATGGGGGCTCGGCTGAAGCTTTCTTT.

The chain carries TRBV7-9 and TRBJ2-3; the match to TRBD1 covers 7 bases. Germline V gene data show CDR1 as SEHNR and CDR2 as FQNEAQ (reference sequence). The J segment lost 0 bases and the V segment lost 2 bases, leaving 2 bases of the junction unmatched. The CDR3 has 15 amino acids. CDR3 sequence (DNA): TGTGCCAGCAGCTTAACAGGGGCTAGCACAGATACGCAGTATTTT. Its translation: CASSLTGASTDTQYF.

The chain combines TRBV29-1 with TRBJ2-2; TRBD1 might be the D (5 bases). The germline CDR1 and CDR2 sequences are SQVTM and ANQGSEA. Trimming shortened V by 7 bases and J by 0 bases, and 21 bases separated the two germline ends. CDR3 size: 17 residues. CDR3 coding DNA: TGCAGCGCGACGATCTGGGGCACCCTAACGAACACCGGGGAGCTGTTTTTT. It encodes CSATIWGTLTNTGELFF.

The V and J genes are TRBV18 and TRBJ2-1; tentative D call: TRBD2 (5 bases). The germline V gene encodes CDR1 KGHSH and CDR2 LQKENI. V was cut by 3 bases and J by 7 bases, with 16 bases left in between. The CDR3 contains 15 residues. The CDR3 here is CASSPDSPPGNEQFF. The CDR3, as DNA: TGTGCCAGCTCACCGGACTCCCCCCCGGGTAATGAGCAGTTCTTC.

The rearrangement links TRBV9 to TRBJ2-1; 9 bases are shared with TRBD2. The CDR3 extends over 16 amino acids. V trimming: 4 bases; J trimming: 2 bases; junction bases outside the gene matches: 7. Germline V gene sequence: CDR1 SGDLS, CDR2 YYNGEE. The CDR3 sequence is CASSPGGGEPYNEQFF. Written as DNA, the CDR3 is TGTGCCAGCAGCCCCGGCGGGGGGGAGCCCTACAATGAGCAGTTCTTC.

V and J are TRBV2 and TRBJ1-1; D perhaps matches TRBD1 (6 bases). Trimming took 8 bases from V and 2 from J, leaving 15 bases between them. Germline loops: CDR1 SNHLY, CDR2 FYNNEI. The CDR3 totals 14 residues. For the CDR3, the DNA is TGTGCCAGCTTTTGGGGGCGACTCAACACTGAAGCTTTCTTT. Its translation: CASFWGRLNTEAFF.

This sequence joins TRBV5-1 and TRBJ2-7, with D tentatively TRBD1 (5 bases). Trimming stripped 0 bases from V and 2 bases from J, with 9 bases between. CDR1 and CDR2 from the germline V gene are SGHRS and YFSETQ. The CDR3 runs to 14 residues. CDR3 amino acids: CASSLGGLTYEQYF. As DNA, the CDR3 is TGCGCCAGCAGCTTGGGGGGCTTAACCTACGAGCAGTACTTC.

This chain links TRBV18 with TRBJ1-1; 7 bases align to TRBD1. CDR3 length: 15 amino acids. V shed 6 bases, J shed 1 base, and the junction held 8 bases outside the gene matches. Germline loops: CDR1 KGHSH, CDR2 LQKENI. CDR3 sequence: CASSGEQGRNTEAFF. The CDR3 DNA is TGTGCCAGCTCCGGTGAACAGGGGAGGAACACTGAAGCTTTCTTT.

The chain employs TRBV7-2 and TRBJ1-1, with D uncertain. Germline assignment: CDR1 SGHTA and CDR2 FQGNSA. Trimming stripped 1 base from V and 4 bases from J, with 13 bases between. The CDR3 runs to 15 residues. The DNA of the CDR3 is TGTGCCAGCAGCTTAGAACAGCTGATTTTCACTGAAGCTTTCTTT. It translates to CASSLEQLIFTEAFF.

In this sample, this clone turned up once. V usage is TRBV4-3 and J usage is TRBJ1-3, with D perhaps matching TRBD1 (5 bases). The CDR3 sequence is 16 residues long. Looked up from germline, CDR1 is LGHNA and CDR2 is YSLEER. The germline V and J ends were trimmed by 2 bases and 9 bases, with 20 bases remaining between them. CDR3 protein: CASSQNPTGLTPTIYF. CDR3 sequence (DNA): TGCGCCAGCAGCCAAAATCCTACAGGACTAACTCCCACCATATATTTT.

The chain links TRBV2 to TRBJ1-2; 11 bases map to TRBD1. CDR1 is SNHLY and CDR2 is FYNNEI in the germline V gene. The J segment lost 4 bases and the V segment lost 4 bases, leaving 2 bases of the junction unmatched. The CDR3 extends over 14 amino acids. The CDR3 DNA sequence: TGTGCCAGCAGTGGGGACAGGGGGACCTATGGCTACACCTTC. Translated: CASSGDRGTYGYTF.